This entry lists 25 T cell receptor beta chains sequenced from one sample in a study of CD8 T cells in ankylosing spondylitis. TCRdb analysed the 5' RACE reads with MiXCR anew, one entry per CDR3 protein. This repertoire shows about 460,000 distinct CDR3 sequences, under 5.5% found once; its top ten account for under 4.5%. These receptors have no known antigen. Study-level points and caveats: One TCR beta motif, made up of several highly homologous variants, appeared characteristic of ankylosing spondylitis blood.

The specimen was blood, either unsorted or a sorted T cell fraction (not recorded which). These receptors came from a male donor with ankylosing spondylitis.

There are many counts of this clonotype. The rearrangement uses TRBV9 and TRBJ2-7, with D tentatively TRBD2 (5 bases). The V end was cut by 0 bases, the J end by 0 bases, with 13 bases between. The CDR3 consists of 16 residues. Germline CDR1 is SGDLS and CDR2 is YYNGEE. Here the CDR3 reads CASSVDGGGSSYEQYF. The CDR3 DNA is TGTGCCAGCAGCGTAGACGGAGGAGGCAGCTCCTACGAGCAGTACTTC.

This clonotype was seen ten or more times. J is TRBJ1-6 and V is TRBV14; a possible D gene is TRBD1 (6 bases). Per germline, CDR1 SGHDN and CDR2 FVKESK. The CDR3 totals 13 residues. Trimming removed 5 bases at V and 10 bases at J, with 12 bases between. CDR3 loop: CASSTTTGSPLHF. The DNA of the CDR3 is TGTGCCAGCAGCACTACGACAGGATCACCCCTCCACTTT.

This clonotype occurred many times. The chain has TRBV5-1 and TRBJ2-4; possibly TRBD2 for D (5 bases). In germline, CDR1 is SGHRS, CDR2 YFSETQ. The CDR3 runs 13 residues. Trimming left V 4 bases short and J 8 bases short, with 13 bases between. CDR3 region: CASSPGPADIQYF. The CDR3 bases are TGCGCCAGCAGCCCTGGACCAGCGGACATTCAGTACTTC. Looking up the rest from reference TRBV5-1 and TRBJ2-4 gives the full variable domain: KAGVTQTPRYLIKTRGQQVTLSCSPISGHRSVSWYQQTPGQGLQFLFEYFSETQRNKGNFPGRFSGRQFSNSRSEMNVSTLELGDSALYLCASSPGPADIQYFGAGTRLSVL.

This clonotype has at least ten counts. The rearrangement uses TRBV29-1 and TRBJ2-5; the match to TRBD1 covers 9 bases. After removal of 6 bases from V and 5 bases from J, the junction contained 7 bases not matched to a gene. This CDR3 contains 13 residues. Germline V gene lookup returns CDR1 SQVTM and CDR2 ANQGSEA. The CDR3 coding sequence is TGCAGCGTCCACACAGGGGGCATGGAGACCCAGTACTTC. This gives the protein CSVHTGGMETQYF.

In this sample, this clonotype turned up a few times. This rearrangement joins TRBV7-9 to TRBJ2-7; D is perhaps TRBD1 or TRBD2 (5 bases each). The germline V gene has CDR1 SEHNR and CDR2 FQNEAQ (reference sequence). Trimming cost V 3 bases and J 9 bases, with 18 bases left between them. This CDR3 is built from 14 residues. CDR3 region: CASSFPGRLDGQYF. The CDR3 bases are TGTGCCAGCAGCTTTCCGGGACGGTTGGATGGGCAGTACTTC.

This clonotype was counted ten times or more. CDR3 loop: CSANSGGFYEQYF. The CDR3 nucleotides read TGCAGTGCTAATAGCGGGGGGTTCTACGAGCAGTACTTC. The chain couples TRBV20-1 to TRBJ2-7, with TRBD2 matching 10 bases. Trimming at V came to 4 bases and at J to 3 bases, leaving 3 bases not matched to a gene. Germline CDR1 and CDR2: DFQATT and SNEGSKA (reference sequence). The CDR3 is made up of 13 amino acids.

At least ten counts were recorded for this clonotype. The V gene is TRBV15, the J gene TRBJ2-5, with D possibly matching TRBD1 (5 bases). V dropped 0 bases and J dropped 1 base, with 6 bases sitting between them. The CDR3 has 14 amino acids. Germline CDR1 is LNHNV and CDR2 is YYDKDF (reference sequence). This CDR3 reads CATSRDRAQETQYF. The CDR3 coding sequence is TGTGCCACCAGCAGAGACAGGGCCCAAGAGACCCAGTACTTC.

This clonotype was counted at least ten times. The chain recombines TRBV7-9 with TRBJ2-7; TRBD1 matches 9 bases. Trimming at V came to 3 bases and at J to 4 bases, leaving 10 bases not matched to a gene. The CDR3 spans 16 residues. Germline V CDR1 and CDR2: SEHNR, FQNEAQ (reference sequence). DNA for the CDR3: TGTGCCAGCAGCTTTTCATACCGGGACAGGGCTTACGAGCAGTACTTC. Translating gives CASSFSYRDRAYEQYF.

In its sample, this clonotype was seen many times. The V gene is TRBV18, the J gene TRBJ1-1, with D perhaps matching TRBD1 (6 bases). With 5 bases removed from V and 3 bases from J, the gap between germline ends came to 10 bases. The CDR3 consists of 13 residues. Per germline, CDR1 KGHSH and CDR2 LQKENI. The CDR3 nucleotides read TGTGCCAGCTCATTACGACAGGACACTGAAGCTTTCTTT. This sequence encodes CASSLRQDTEAFF.

This clonotype has at least ten counts. This rearrangement joins TRBV3-1 to TRBJ2-1, with 7 bases lining up with TRBD2. Looked up from germline, CDR1 is LGHDT and CDR2 is YNNKEL (reference sequence). The CDR3 runs 17 residues. The V gene end was trimmed by 1 base and the J gene end by 0 bases; junction bases not matched to a gene: 6. CDR3 sequence (DNA): TGTGCCAGCAGCCAAGTCCCGCGGGAGAGCTCCTACAATGAGCAGTTCTTC. Translation: CASSQVPRESSYNEQFF.

This clonotype was observed at least ten times. J is TRBJ1-2 and V is TRBV27, with 7 bases identical to TRBD1. The V gene end was trimmed by 6 bases and the J gene end by 8 bases; junction bases not matched to a gene: 9. There are 13 residues in the CDR3. Germline CDR1 MNHEY, CDR2 SMNVEV (reference sequence). The CDR3 nucleotides are TGTGCCAGCAGGTCAACAGGGGTCCTCGGCTACACCTTC. Residues: CASRSTGVLGYTF.

This clonotype came up many times. The chain joins TRBV4-2 to TRBJ1-1; no firm D call. The CDR3 contains 15 residues. Germline CDR1 and CDR2: LGHNA and YNFKEQ. V dropped 1 base and J dropped 0 bases, with 9 bases sitting between them. The CDR3 sequence: CASSQGQRMNTEAFF. The CDR3, as DNA: TGTGCCAGCAGCCAAGGCCAGCGAATGAACACTGAAGCTTTCTTT.

Many counts were recorded for this clonotype. CDR3 bases: TGCGCCAGCAGCCAAGATACCCCGTTGACCGGGGAGCTGTTTTTT. Translated: CASSQDTPLTGELFF. The gene calls are TRBV4-3 and TRBJ2-2; D gene ambiguous. V was pared by 0 bases and J by 5 bases, with 10 bases between. The germline V gene encodes CDR1 LGHNA and CDR2 YSLEER. The CDR3 runs 15 residues.

This clonotype was counted at least ten times. The CDR3 reads CASSLERNINYEQYF. DNA of the CDR3: TGTGCCAGCAGCTTAGAACGGAACATCAACTACGAGCAGTACTTC. The J gene is TRBJ2-7, the V gene TRBV7-2, with unresolved D. CDR1 and CDR2 (germline): SGHTA, FQGNSA. The V end was cut by 1 base, the J end by 3 bases, with 13 bases between. The CDR3 totals 15 residues.

The rearrangement links TRBV6-2 or TRBV6-3 to TRBJ1-2; D remains ambiguous. CDR1 is MNHEY, CDR2 SVGEGT, per germline. V lost 0 bases and J 4 bases, leaving 6 bases between the germline ends. The CDR3 totals 13 residues. CDR3 nucleotides: TGTGCCAGCAGTTACTCGCAGTCCTATGGCTACACCTTC. This codes for CASSYSQSYGYTF.

In its sample, this clonotype was seen many times. This chain joins TRBV3-1 and TRBJ1-1; D is possibly TRBD1 (6 bases). Trimming took 4 bases from V and 5 from J, leaving 8 bases between them. CDR3 length: 12 residues. The germline V gene has CDR1 LGHDT and CDR2 YNNKEL (reference sequence). The CDR3 region is CASSPGQTEAFF. The CDR3 coding sequence is TGTGCCAGCAGCCCTGGACAGACTGAAGCTTTCTTT.

This clonotype has a count of ten or more. This chain joins TRBV7-9 and TRBJ2-7; D gene unclear. V was cut by 4 bases and J by 1 base, with 11 bases left in between. Germline V lookup: CDR1 SEHNR, CDR2 FQNEAQ (reference sequence). This CDR3 contains 14 residues. The CDR3: CASSSPRISYEQYF. CDR3 DNA: TGTGCCAGCAGCTCTCCTAGGATTTCCTACGAGCAGTACTTC.

This clonotype has a count of ten or more. The chain links TRBV20-1 to TRBJ2-7, with 7 bases aligning to TRBD1. The V and J ends lost 0 bases and 2 bases, in that order; junction bases with no gene match: 13. Germline V gives CDR1 DFQATT, CDR2 SNEGSKA (reference sequence). This CDR3 is 17 amino acids long. Here the CDR3 DNA reads TGCAGTGCTAGAGATGCTTTCAATGACAGGGAAGCCTACGAGCAGTACTTC. Translated: CSARDAFNDREAYEQYF.

This clonotype was seen many times. The DNA for the CDR3 is TGTGCCACCAGTGTGGGGGCCGGGGAGCTGTTTTTT. This translates into CATSVGAGELFF. The chain links TRBV24-1 to TRBJ2-2; D is tentatively TRBD1 or TRBD2 (5 bases each). The CDR3 is made up of 12 amino acids. CDR1 KGHDR and CDR2 SFDVKD come from the germline V gene. Trimming stripped 5 bases from V and 6 bases from J, with 6 bases between.

There are many counts of this clonotype. This chain joins TRBV9 and TRBJ2-5, with 8 bases identical to TRBD2. There are 13 residues in the CDR3. Germline V gene data show CDR1 as SGDLS and CDR2 as YYNGEE. V lost 4 bases, J lost 2 bases, and 1 base stayed unmatched. CDR3 nucleotides: TGTGCCAGCAGCCGGGGGGGGCAAGAGACCCAGTACTTC. It specifies CASSRGGQETQYF. Complete variable domain (other parts from reference TRBV9 and TRBJ2-5): DSGVTQTPKHLITATGQRVTLRCSPRSGDLSVYWYQQSLDQGLQFLIQYYNGEERAKGNILERFSAQQFPDLHSELNLSSLELGDSALYFCASSRGGQETQYFGPGTRLLVL.

This clonotype was found many times. CDR3 sequence reads: CASSWDRITEAFF. CDR3 DNA sequence: TGTGCCAGCAGTTGGGACAGGATCACTGAAGCTTTCTTT. The gene calls are TRBV6-2 or TRBV6-3 and TRBJ1-1, with TRBD1 matching over 8 bases. This CDR3 has 13 amino acids. In germline, CDR1 is MNHEY, CDR2 SVGEGT. V trimming: 4 bases; J trimming: 4 bases; junction bases outside the gene matches: 2.

The J gene is TRBJ2-3, the V gene TRBV7-8; D is undetermined. The germline V gene has CDR1 SGHVS and CDR2 FQNEAQ. The CDR3 runs 15 residues. With 2 bases removed from V and 1 base from J, the gap between germline ends came to 10 bases. Written as DNA, the CDR3 is TGTGCCAGCAGCTTACTGGGCCGTCGCACAGATACGCAGTATTTT. The encoded protein is CASSLLGRRTDTQYF. The variable domain in full, with the rest retrieved from reference TRBV7-8 and TRBJ2-3, is GAGVSQSPRYKVAKRGQDVALRCDPISGHVSLFWYQQALGQGPEFLTYFQNEAQLDKSGLPSDRFFAERPEGSVSTLKIQRTQQEDSAVYLCASSLLGRRTDTQYFGPGTRLTVL.

This clonotype showed up many times. This chain joins TRBV10-3 and TRBJ1-2; the D gene is possibly TRBD1 (5 bases). With 4 bases removed from V and 6 bases from J, the gap between germline ends came to 27 bases. CDR1 is ENHRY, CDR2 SYGVKD, per germline. The CDR3 has 18 amino acids. The CDR3 reads CAISAGVAGTKSQDGYTF. As DNA, the CDR3 is TGTGCCATCAGTGCTGGGGTCGCTGGGACTAAATCTCAGGATGGCTACACCTTC.

The CDR3 DNA reads as TGCGCCAGCAGCTGGGAGGGTGGTAGCCCAGAGACCCAGTACTTC. Translation gives CASSWEGGSPETQYF. The chain is built from TRBV5-1 and TRBJ2-5, with 7 positions matching TRBD2. V gave up 3 bases and J gave up 4 bases; unmatched junction bases: 9. Germline V gives CDR1 SGHRS, CDR2 YFSETQ. This CDR3 is 15 amino acids long.

This clonotype has a count of ten or more. The chain employs TRBV6-6 and TRBJ2-6; either TRBD1 or TRBD2 may fit D (5 bases each). The V gene lost 8 bases and the J gene lost 4 bases, with 9 bases spanning the gap. The CDR3 consists of 13 residues. Looked up from germline, CDR1 is MNHNY and CDR2 is SVGAGI (reference sequence). CDR3: CASHGDGANVLTF. As DNA, the CDR3 is TGTGCCAGCCACGGGGACGGGGCCAACGTCCTGACTTTC.